The following is a T cell receptor (beta chain) sequence with its context. This clonotype has more than one count but fewer than ten. What antigen it recognizes has not been identified. Within one base of it there is no much larger clone, and no base qualities were kept. Naive CD8 T cell libraries were made from around 18,000 to 910,000 sorted cells using 10%, 30% or 50% of purified RNA. Naive CD8 T cells, defined as CD8+CD4-CCR7+CD45RA+, were FACS-sorted into RLT Plus buffer on a BD FACSAria II. To test detection sensitivity, Jurkat RNA equivalent to under 12 TCR copies was spiked into samples of roughly 19,000-1,000,000 naive CD8 T cells. Enrichment of CD8 T cells was done with RosetteSep CD8+ T Cell Enrichment Cocktail plus Ficoll-Paque, and ACK red cell lysis came afterward. Libraries were prepared through PCR. The instrument given in TCRdb is NextSeq 500. Bulk TCR libraries were made following a previously described method, with the TCR primers given in Table S5. Purification of total RNA was performed with the Qiagen AllPrep DNA/RNA kit. Reads from multiple sequencing runs of the same library were pooled before analysis. Concerning the study's data processing: Reads were retained only if their TCR constant sequence matched exactly, and those retained reads were trimmed to 150 nt and grouped according to their 12-nt molecular barcodes. Reads within each barcode group were sub-clustered using a 15% Levenshtein threshold, and quality-weighted consensus sequences were constructed for each RNA molecule. Non-functional sequences were removed, as were lower-count sequences one edit away from another. Based on a fit of two negative binomial distributions, barcode sub-clusters having less than 20% of the maximum read count were discarded. TCRdb trimmed public reads at Q25 via fastp, called clones via MiXCR and kept in-frame beta chains. Each entry is one CDR3 protein sequence, shown with its most common DNA and genes. The V and J calls here are based on TCRdb, not the publication. The table for this sample lists roughly 630,000 distinct CDR3 sequences; 25% of them were counted only once. The ten largest clonotypes hold about 0.73% of the sample.

The sample belongs to a study of molecular identifiers for immune sequencing clone quantification listed by TCRdb under 2018. About the investigation overall: For a replicate experiment, RNA from around 20,000 or 100,000 naive CD8 T cells was divided into five aliquots, of which four were sequenced. The study was a methods study using CD8 T cells to benchmark molecular-identifier clustering-based TCR repertoire sequencing (MIDCIRS) and TCR RNA copy counting. Findings and caveats that apply to the study as a whole: Without barcode sub-clustering, chimeric consensus sequences inflated TCR diversity; chimeras reached as high as 47%. Identical TCR molecules sharing a barcode could cause highly expanded clone sizes to be underestimated. Spiked-in Jurkat TCR RNA equivalent to a single cell was reported to be detectable even among 850,000 to 1,000,000 naive CD8 T cells. Modeling estimated 2.5 to 3.5 recovered TCR RNA copies per cell, compared with about 10 by digital PCR, which implies 30% to 35% capture efficiency. The naive libraries included spiked-in Jurkat TCR RNA (under eleven copies' worth), and this Jurkat TCR RNA is not part of the donor repertoire. In CMV-specific effector cells, clones with more than 20 RNA copies accounted for over 99% of molecules, whereas in naive cells such clones accounted for under 1%.

The germline V gene yields SGHRS for CDR1 and YFSETQ for CDR2. Reading from cysteine to phenylalanine, the CDR3 counts 15 amino acids. Only the CDR3 portion is preserved as DNA: 45 bases, with reading frame beginning at the first base. Unmatched junction bases come to 5, with V trimmed by 4 bases and J by 0 bases. The sequence joins TRBV5-1 to TRBJ1-1, with TRBD1 identical over 8 junction bases. This TCR was recovered from a human donor in good health. Some libraries in this study had Jurkat cell RNA spiked in. The sequenced sample was naive CD8+ T cells from blood, with Jurkat cell RNA spiked in. The label giving this sample's cell subset or site can be read as: FACS-sorted CD8+CD4-CCR7+CD45RA+ naive T cells. The sequenced DNA: TGCGCCAGCAGCGAAAGGACAGGGATGAACACTGAAGCTTTCTTT. Its translation is CASSERTGMNTEAFF.